Listed below are T cell receptor beta chains from one sample, sequenced in a study of shared clonotypes between healthy human individuals. Some clones are missing from TCRdb's copy, which holds only in-frame ones; the method was immunoSEQ multiplex PCR. The table includes 750,000 to 1,000,000 clones, almost 95% detected once. Sequences were obtained from naive CD8+ T cells sorted from blood. The receptors originated from a young man in good health. The CDR3 runs from the conserved cysteine through the conserved F or W. D genes are given only for firm matches. Rows give clone size only sometimes, using once, few, many, or a class for an expanded clone.

V gene: TRBV28; D gene: NA; clone size: NA; J gene: TRBJ1-1; CDR3 protein: CASSIMSASWAFF; CDR3 DNA: TGTGCCAGCAGTATAATGAGTGCCTCGTGGGCTTTCTTT
V gene: TRBV7-9; D gene: NA; clone size: NA; J gene: TRBJ2-1; CDR3 protein: CASSGPLGADEQFF; CDR3 DNA: TGTGCCAGCAGCGGGCCTCTAGGGGCCGATGAGCAGTTCTTC
V gene: TRBV5-4; D gene: TRBD2; clone size: NA; J gene: TRBJ2-7; CDR3 protein: CASSYGTSPHLFEQYF; CDR3 DNA: TGTGCCAGCAGCTATGGGACTAGCCCCCACTTGTTTGAGCAGTACTTC
V gene: TRBV13; D gene: TRBD2; clone size: NA; J gene: TRBJ2-3; CDR3 protein: CASSEGTSGLTDTQYF; CDR3 DNA: TGTGCCAGCAGCGAGGGGACTAGCGGGCTCACAGATACGCAGTATTTT
V gene: TRBV5-4; D gene: NA; clone size: NA; J gene: TRBJ2-7; CDR3 protein: CASSFGGKEQYF; CDR3 DNA: TGTGCCAGCAGCTTCGGGGGAAAAGAGCAGTACTTC
V gene: TRBV6-6; D gene: TRBD2; clone size: NA; J gene: TRBJ2-7; CDR3 protein: CASSYQQTSAYEQYF; CDR3 DNA: TGTGCCAGCAGTTACCAACAGACTAGCGCGTACGAGCAGTACTTC
V gene: TRBV4-2; D gene: NA; clone size: few; J gene: TRBJ1-2; CDR3 protein: CASSQDGMTGTF; CDR3 DNA: TGTGCCAGCAGCCAAGATGGGATGACAGGAACCTTC
V gene: TRBV29-1; D gene: NA; clone size: NA; J gene: TRBJ1-1; CDR3 protein: CSVEFVGSTEAFF; CDR3 DNA: TGCAGCGTTGAATTTGTAGGGAGCACTGAAGCTTTCTTT
V gene: TRBV5-1; D gene: TRBD1; clone size: NA; J gene: TRBJ2-5; CDR3 protein: CASSITGELGQETQYF; CDR3 DNA: TGCGCCAGCAGCATCACAGGGGAATTGGGCCAAGAGACCCAGTACTTC
V gene: TRBV1; D gene: NA; clone size: once; J gene: TRBJ1-2; CDR3 protein: CTSSLHADRCYFYGYTF; CDR3 DNA: TGCACCAGCAGCCTCCATGCCGACAGGTGTTATTTCTATGGCTACACCTTC
V gene: TRBV5-4; D gene: NA; clone size: NA; J gene: TRBJ2-5; CDR3 protein: CASSSTNQETQYF; CDR3 DNA: TGTGCCAGCAGCTCTACAAACCAAGAGACCCAGTACTTC
V gene: TRBV6-5; D gene: NA; clone size: few; J gene: TRBJ2-2; CDR3 protein: CASSALTGELFF; CDR3 DNA: TGTGCCAGCAGTGCCCTCACCGGGGAGCTGTTTTTT
V gene: TRBV27; D gene: NA; clone size: NA; J gene: TRBJ2-3; CDR3 protein: CAREGDTQYF; CDR3 DNA: TGTGCCAGAGAGGGAGATACGCAGTATTTT
V gene: TRBV27; D gene: TRBD2; clone size: NA; J gene: TRBJ2-1; CDR3 protein: CASSLGLAGRNEQFF; CDR3 DNA: TGTGCCAGCAGTCTGGGACTAGCGGGAAGGAATGAGCAGTTCTTC
V gene: TRBV7-3; D gene: TRBD2; clone size: NA; J gene: TRBJ2-1; CDR3 protein: CASSLKGLAGGGVYNEQFF; CDR3 DNA: TGTGCCAGCAGCCTAAAGGGACTAGCGGGAGGAGGGGTCTACAATGAGCAGTTCTTC
V gene: TRBV18; D gene: TRBD1; clone size: once; J gene: TRBJ2-7; CDR3 protein: CASSGDSYYEQYF; CDR3 DNA: TGTGCCAGCTCAGGGGACAGTTACTACGAGCAGTACTTC
V gene: TRBV7-9; D gene: TRBD1; clone size: NA; J gene: TRBJ2-7; CDR3 protein: CASSFLTGGSYEQYF; CDR3 DNA: TGTGCCAGCAGCTTTCTGACAGGGGGCTCCTACGAGCAGTACTTC
V gene: TRBV9; D gene: NA; clone size: NA; J gene: TRBJ2-7; CDR3 protein: CASSVGGVGVEQYF; CDR3 DNA: TGTGCCAGCAGCGTAGGGGGGGTCGGCGTCGAGCAGTACTTC
V gene: TRBV4-1; D gene: NA; clone size: NA; J gene: TRBJ1-1; CDR3 protein: CASSQVPGSDEAFF; CDR3 DNA: TGCGCCAGCAGCCAAGTCCCAGGGTCTGATGAAGCTTTCTTT
V gene: TRBV28; D gene: TRBD1; clone size: once; J gene: TRBJ1-2; CDR3 protein: CASSPPPGTGGWGYTF; CDR3 DNA: TGTGCCAGCAGTCCACCCCCCGGGACAGGGGGTTGGGGCTACACCTTC
V gene: TRBV27; D gene: TRBD2; clone size: NA; J gene: TRBJ2-6; CDR3 protein: CASSTREAGYDSGANVLTF; CDR3 DNA: TGTGCCAGCAGTACCCGGGAGGCCGGATACGACTCTGGGGCCAACGTCCTGACTTTC
V gene: TRBV6-6; D gene: TRBD1; clone size: NA; J gene: TRBJ2-3; CDR3 protein: CASGQGFDTQYF; CDR3 DNA: TGTGCCAGCGGACAGGGTTTTGATACGCAGTATTTT
V gene: TRBV10-3; D gene: NA; clone size: NA; J gene: TRBJ2-2; CDR3 protein: CAIREIRGELFF; CDR3 DNA: TGTGCCATCAGGGAGATCCGGGGGGAGCTGTTTTTT
V gene: TRBV6-4; D gene: TRBD2; clone size: NA; J gene: TRBJ2-2; CDR3 protein: CASSVASGGTGELFF; CDR3 DNA: TGTGCCAGCAGTGTTGCTAGCGGGGGTACCGGGGAGCTGTTTTTT
V gene: TRBV7-9; D gene: NA; clone size: NA; J gene: TRBJ2-7; CDR3 protein: CASSLAGQGWYEQYF; CDR3 DNA: TGTGCCAGCAGCTTAGCGGGGCAGGGGTGGTACGAGCAGTACTTC
V gene: TRBV28; D gene: NA; clone size: NA; J gene: TRBJ2-2; CDR3 protein: CASSPGQNTGELFF; CDR3 DNA: TGTGCCAGCAGTCCTGGACAGAACACCGGGGAGCTGTTTTTT
V gene: TRBV11-2; D gene: TRBD2; clone size: NA; J gene: TRBJ2-7; CDR3 protein: CASSSVAGGLGYEQYF; CDR3 DNA: TGTGCCAGCAGCTCGGTAGCGGGAGGCCTTGGGTACGAGCAGTACTTC
V gene: TRBV27; D gene: TRBD1; clone size: NA; J gene: TRBJ2-7; CDR3 protein: CASSLIGGTGGRNEQYF; CDR3 DNA: TGTGCCAGCAGTTTAATTGGGGGGACAGGGGGCAGGAACGAGCAGTACTTC
V gene: TRBV27; D gene: NA; clone size: NA; J gene: TRBJ2-1; CDR3 protein: CASSDRDGYNEQFF; CDR3 DNA: TGTGCCAGCAGTGACCGGGACGGCTACAATGAGCAGTTCTTC
V gene: TRBV12-5; D gene: NA; clone size: NA; J gene: TRBJ1-1; CDR3 protein: CASAEITEAFF; CDR3 DNA: TGTGCTAGTGCCGAAATTACTGAAGCTTTCTTT
V gene: TRBV5-6; D gene: NA; clone size: NA; J gene: TRBJ1-2; CDR3 protein: CASSWRDDLGDSYTF; CDR3 DNA: TGTGCCAGCAGCTGGAGGGATGACCTAGGCGACAGCTACACCTTC
V gene: TRBV11-2; D gene: NA; clone size: NA; J gene: TRBJ2-7; CDR3 protein: CASSLRPYEQYF; CDR3 DNA: TGTGCCAGCAGCTTGCGTCCCTACGAGCAGTACTTC
V gene: TRBV28; D gene: TRBD2; clone size: NA; J gene: TRBJ2-7; CDR3 protein: CASSLLAGRNYEQYF; CDR3 DNA: TGTGCCAGCAGTCTACTAGCGGGGAGGAATTACGAGCAGTACTTC
V gene: TRBV25-1; D gene: NA; clone size: NA; J gene: TRBJ1-5; CDR3 protein: CASSTGDNQPQHF; CDR3 DNA: TGTGCCAGCAGTACAGGAGACAATCAGCCCCAGCATTTT
V gene: TRBV7-2; D gene: NA; clone size: NA; J gene: TRBJ1-1; CDR3 protein: CASSLEIPDSYNTEAFF; CDR3 DNA: TGTGCCAGCAGCTTAGAAATACCCGACAGCTACAACACTGAAGCTTTCTTT